This T cell receptor beta chain was found in a study of blood T cell repertoires in COVID-19. Turning to the study itself: T cells, B-cell-depleted T cells, or PBMCs provided the cDNA or gDNA that served as material.

Living in 24 US areas, the participants were between 18 and 89 years of age. Assignments of participants to cohorts depended upon their own reported clinical history. After removal of 3 bases from V and 6 bases from J, the junction contained 9 bases not matched to a gene. The CDR3 totals 16 residues. Germline loops: CDR1 MNHNS, CDR2 SASEGT. In the authors' methods: Nucleated cell number was recorded as an estimate derived from reference gene primer amplification. The table came from immunoSEQ multiplex PCR; TCRdb's copy has only in-frame clones and leaves some out. V and J calls and clone size follow that table, whereas D and trimming were derived from the DNA. The sample has about 320,000 clones, more than 75% seen once.

This TCR derives from a woman in her late teens or twenties who had recovered from COVID-19. Sample: PBMCs or T cells enriched from blood (not recorded which). The chain joins TRBV6-1 to TRBJ2-3; TRBD2 agrees at 10 bases. In DNA, the CDR3 is TGTGCCAGCAGTGACGGGGTAGCGGGAGGTCTGGATACGCAGTATTTT. It yields the protein CASSDGVAGGLDTQYF.